This T cell receptor beta chain was sequenced during a study of blood T cells in healthy people across ages. The CDR3 covers 15 residues. Germline assignment: CDR1 SGHTA and CDR2 FQGNSA. The V gene end was trimmed by 4 bases and the J gene end by 4 bases; junction bases not matched to a gene: 3. Together with a sample-barcoded 5' primer, a J-beta primer mix was included in a second PCR lasting about 6 to 12 cycles. Each CDR3 protein gets one entry after TCRdb re-called the 5' RACE reads with MiXCR. The repertoire holds about a million distinct CDR3 sequences, with roughly 51% as singletons. Material: blood. This receptor was obtained from a woman aged 55-69 years in good health. This rearrangement joins TRBV7-2 to TRBJ2-5; TRBD2 aligns across 13 bases. CDR3 residues: CASSSGLAGTETQYF. The DNA for the CDR3 is TGTGCCAGCAGCTCGGGACTAGCGGGAACAGAGACCCAGTACTTC.